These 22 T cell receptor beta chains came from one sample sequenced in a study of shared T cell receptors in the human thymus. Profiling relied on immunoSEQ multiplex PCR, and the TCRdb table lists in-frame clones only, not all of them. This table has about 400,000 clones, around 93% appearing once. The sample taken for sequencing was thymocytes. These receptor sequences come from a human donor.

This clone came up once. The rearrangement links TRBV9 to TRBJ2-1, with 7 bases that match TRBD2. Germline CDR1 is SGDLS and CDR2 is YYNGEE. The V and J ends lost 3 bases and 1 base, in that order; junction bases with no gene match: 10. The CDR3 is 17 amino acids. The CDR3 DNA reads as TGTGCCAGCAGCGCAGGGCGCCCTAGCGGATCCTACAATGAGCAGTTCTTC. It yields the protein CASSAGRPSGSYNEQFF.

CDR3 DNA sequence: TGTGCCAGCAGCCTCTATGGACACCAGCCCCAGCATTTT. Translated: CASSLYGHQPQHF. The chain is built from TRBV28 and TRBJ1-5; D may be TRBD1 (5 bases). Germline-derived CDR1 and CDR2 are MDHEN and SYDVKM. The CDR3 is 13 amino acids. The V end lost 6 bases, the J end lost 7 bases, and 13 bases lay between the germline ends.

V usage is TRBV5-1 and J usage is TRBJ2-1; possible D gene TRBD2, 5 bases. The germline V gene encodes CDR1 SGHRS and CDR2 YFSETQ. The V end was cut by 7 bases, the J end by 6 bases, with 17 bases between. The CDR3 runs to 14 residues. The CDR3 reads CASPSGVAPNEQFF. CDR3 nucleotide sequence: TGCGCCAGCCCATCCGGGGTAGCCCCCAATGAGCAGTTCTTC.

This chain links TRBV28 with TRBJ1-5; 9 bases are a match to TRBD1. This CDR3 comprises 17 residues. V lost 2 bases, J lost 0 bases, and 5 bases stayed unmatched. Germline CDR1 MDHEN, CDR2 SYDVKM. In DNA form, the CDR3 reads TGTGCCAGCAGTTTAGCGGGACAGGGCGATAGCAATCAGCCCCAGCATTTT. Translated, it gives CASSLAGQGDSNQPQHF.

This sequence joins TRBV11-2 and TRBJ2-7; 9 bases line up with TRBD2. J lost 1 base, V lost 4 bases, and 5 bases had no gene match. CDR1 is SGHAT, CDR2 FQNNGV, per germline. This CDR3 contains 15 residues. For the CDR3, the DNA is TGTGCCAGCAGCTCGAGACTAGCGGATTCCTACGAGCAGTACTTC. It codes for CASSSRLADSYEQYF.

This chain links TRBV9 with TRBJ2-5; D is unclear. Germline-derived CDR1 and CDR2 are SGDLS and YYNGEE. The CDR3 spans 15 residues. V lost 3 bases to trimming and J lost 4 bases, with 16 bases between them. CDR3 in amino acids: CASSGKASPGETQYF. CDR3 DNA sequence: TGTGCCAGCAGCGGAAAGGCGTCACCGGGAGAGACCCAGTACTTC.

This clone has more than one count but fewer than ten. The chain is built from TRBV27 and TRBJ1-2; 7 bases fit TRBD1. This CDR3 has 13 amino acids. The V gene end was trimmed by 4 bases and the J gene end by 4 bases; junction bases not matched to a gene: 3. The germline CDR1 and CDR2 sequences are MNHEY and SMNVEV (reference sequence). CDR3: CASSYRDSYGYTF. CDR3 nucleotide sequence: TGTGCCAGCAGTTACAGGGACAGCTATGGCTACACCTTC.

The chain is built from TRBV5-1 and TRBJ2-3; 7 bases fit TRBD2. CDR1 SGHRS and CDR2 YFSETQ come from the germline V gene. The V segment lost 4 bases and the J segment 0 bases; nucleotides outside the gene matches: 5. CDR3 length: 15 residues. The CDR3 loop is CASSREADSTDTQYF. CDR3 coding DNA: TGCGCCAGCAGCCGGGAGGCGGATAGCACAGATACGCAGTATTTT.

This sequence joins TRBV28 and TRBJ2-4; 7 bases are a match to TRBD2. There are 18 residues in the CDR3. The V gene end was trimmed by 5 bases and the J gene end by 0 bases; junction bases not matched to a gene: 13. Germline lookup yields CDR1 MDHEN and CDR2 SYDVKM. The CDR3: CASSPIGGFRLAKNIQYF. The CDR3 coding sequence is TGTGCCAGCAGTCCAATCGGGGGGTTCCGATTAGCCAAAAACATTCAGTACTTC.

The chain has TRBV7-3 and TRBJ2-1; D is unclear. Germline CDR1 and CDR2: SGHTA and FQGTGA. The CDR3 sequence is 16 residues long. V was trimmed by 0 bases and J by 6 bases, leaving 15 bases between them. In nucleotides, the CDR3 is TGTGCCAGCAGCTTAACGGTTGGAATCCCTCTCAATGAGCAGTTCTTC. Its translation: CASSLTVGIPLNEQFF.

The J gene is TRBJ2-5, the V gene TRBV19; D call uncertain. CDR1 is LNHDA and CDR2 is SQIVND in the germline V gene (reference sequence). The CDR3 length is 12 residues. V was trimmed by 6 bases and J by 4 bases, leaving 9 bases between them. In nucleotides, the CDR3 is TGTGCCAGTAGCGGCGTTTTAGAGACCCAGTACTTC. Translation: CASSGVLETQYF.

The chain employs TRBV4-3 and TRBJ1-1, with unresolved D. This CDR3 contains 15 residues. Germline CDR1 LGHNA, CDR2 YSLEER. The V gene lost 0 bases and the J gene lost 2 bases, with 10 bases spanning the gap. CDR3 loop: CASSQDIGSNTEAFF. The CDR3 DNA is TGCGCCAGCAGCCAAGATATCGGCAGCAACACTGAAGCTTTCTTT.

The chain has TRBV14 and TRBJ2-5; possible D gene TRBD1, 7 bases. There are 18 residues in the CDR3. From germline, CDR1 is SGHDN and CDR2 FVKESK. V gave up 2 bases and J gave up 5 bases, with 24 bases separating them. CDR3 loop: CASSQRGRDRRSGETQYF. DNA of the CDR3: TGTGCCAGCAGCCAAAGAGGGCGGGACAGACGTTCTGGTGAGACCCAGTACTTC.

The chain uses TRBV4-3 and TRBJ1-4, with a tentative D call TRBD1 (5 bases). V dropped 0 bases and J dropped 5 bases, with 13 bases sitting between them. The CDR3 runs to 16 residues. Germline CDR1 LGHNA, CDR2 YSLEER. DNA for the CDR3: TGCGCCAGCAGCCAAGAACAAGGGGTGGGAAATGAAAAACTGTTTTTT. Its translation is CASSQEQGVGNEKLFF.

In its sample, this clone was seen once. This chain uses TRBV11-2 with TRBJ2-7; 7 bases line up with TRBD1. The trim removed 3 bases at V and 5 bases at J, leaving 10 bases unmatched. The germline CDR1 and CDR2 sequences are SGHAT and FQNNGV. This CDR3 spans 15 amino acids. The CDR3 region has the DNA TGTGCCAGCAGCTTTCACCTGACAGGGAACAACGAGCAGTACTTC. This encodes CASSFHLTGNNEQYF.

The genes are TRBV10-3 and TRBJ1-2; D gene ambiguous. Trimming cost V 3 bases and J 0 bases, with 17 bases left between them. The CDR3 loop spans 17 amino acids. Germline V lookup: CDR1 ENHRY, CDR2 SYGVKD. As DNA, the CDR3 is TGTGCCATCAGTGAAGAGGTCCAGCGTCGGTCTAACTATGGCTACACCTTC. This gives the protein CAISEEVQRRSNYGYTF.

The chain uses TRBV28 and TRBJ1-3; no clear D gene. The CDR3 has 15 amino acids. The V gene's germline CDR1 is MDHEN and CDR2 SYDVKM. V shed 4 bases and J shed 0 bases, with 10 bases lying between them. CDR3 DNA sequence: TGTGCCAGCAGTTCTCGTGACATCTCTGGAAACACCATATATTTT. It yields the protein CASSSRDISGNTIYF.

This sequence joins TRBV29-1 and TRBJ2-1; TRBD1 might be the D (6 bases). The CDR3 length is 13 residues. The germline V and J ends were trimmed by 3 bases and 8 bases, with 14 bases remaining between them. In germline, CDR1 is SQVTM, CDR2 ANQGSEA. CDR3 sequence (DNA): TGCAGCGTTGAGGACCCCCCAGGGGATGAGCAGTTCTTC. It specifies CSVEDPPGDEQFF.

The CDR3 nucleotides are TGTGCCATCAGTGAGCCGAGGTGGAATCAAGAGACCCAGTACTTC. Its protein product is CAISEPRWNQETQYF. The rearrangement uses TRBV10-3 and TRBJ2-5; D not resolved. The CDR3 length is 15 residues. Germline loops: CDR1 ENHRY, CDR2 SYGVKD. Trimming cost V 2 bases and J 2 bases, with 12 bases left between them.

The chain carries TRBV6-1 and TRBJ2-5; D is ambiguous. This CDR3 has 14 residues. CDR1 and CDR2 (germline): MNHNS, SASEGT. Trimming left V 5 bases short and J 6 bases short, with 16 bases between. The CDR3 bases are TGTGCCAGCAGTCCGCCGGGTAGCCGGAAGACCCAGTACTTC. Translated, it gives CASSPPGSRKTQYF.

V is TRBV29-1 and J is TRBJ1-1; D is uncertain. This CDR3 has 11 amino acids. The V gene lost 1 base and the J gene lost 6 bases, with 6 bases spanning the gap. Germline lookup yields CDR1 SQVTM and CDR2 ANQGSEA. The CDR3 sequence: CSVEGTAEAFF. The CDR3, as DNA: TGCAGCGTTGAAGGGACCGCTGAAGCTTTCTTT.

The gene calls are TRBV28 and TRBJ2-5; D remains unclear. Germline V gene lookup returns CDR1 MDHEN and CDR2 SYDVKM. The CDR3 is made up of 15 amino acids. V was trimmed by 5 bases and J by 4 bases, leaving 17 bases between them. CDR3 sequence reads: CASSPVLSMGETQYF. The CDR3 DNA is TGTGCCAGCAGTCCCGTGCTTAGTATGGGAGAGACCCAGTACTTC.